These T cell receptor beta chains were read from a single sample in a study of T cell repertoires in cytomegalovirus infection. Their antigens are not known. TCRdb reanalysed the reads using MiXCR and keeps one entry per CDR3 protein. The repertoire holds approximately 990,000 distinct CDR3 sequences, with more than 25% as singletons. The sequences come from cultured CD8+ T cells from PBMCs, collected from culture after CMV antigen stimulation. All receptors come from a human donor in good health (CMV status not recorded). Some clones in this sample may be carry-over from other donors' samples. The CDR3 runs from the conserved cysteine through the conserved F or W. A D gene is named only where the DNA matches it firmly. Size is omitted from some rows. Given values are once, few, many or a class for expanded clones.

J: TRBJ1-1; D: TRBD1; size: few; V: TRBV5-6; DNA: TGTGCCAGCAGCAACCGGACAGGGGGCTTTATGAACACTGAAGCTTTCTTT; CDR3: CASSNRTGGFMNTEAFF
J: TRBJ1-5; D: TRBD1; size: few; V: TRBV24-1; DNA: TGTGCCACCAGTGACCAGACAGGGGACGAGGGGCCCCAGCATTTT; CDR3: CATSDQTGDEGPQHF
J: TRBJ1-5; D: .; size: .; V: TRBV6-1; DNA: TGTGCCAGCAGTCCCTCTCGGCAGGGTTACAATCAGCCCCAGCATTTT; CDR3: CASSPSRQGYNQPQHF
J: TRBJ1-2; D: .; size: many; V: TRBV7-2; DNA: TGTGCCAGCAGCTTAGTAGTGGGGGGCTACACCTTC; CDR3: CASSLVVGGYTF
J: TRBJ1-3; D: TRBD1; size: .; V: TRBV27; DNA: TGTGCCAGCAGTACCGACAGGGGGCCTGGAAACACCATATATTTT; CDR3: CASSTDRGPGNTIYF
J: TRBJ2-3; D: TRBD2; size: .; V: TRBV6-5; DNA: TGTGCCAGCAGTTGGGGCTTACTAGCGGGGGGGCCAGATACGCAGTATTTT; CDR3: CASSWGLLAGGPDTQYF
J: TRBJ1-4; D: .; size: few; V: TRBV12-3/TRBV12-4; DNA: TGTGCCAGCAGTTTAGTTCAGGGAGCTAATGAAAAACTGTTTTTT; CDR3: CASSLVQGANEKLFF
J: TRBJ1-5; D: .; size: few; V: TRBV12-3/TRBV12-4; DNA: TGTGCCAGCAGTCCAGCTTATGGCAATCAGCCCCAGCATTTT; CDR3: CASSPAYGNQPQHF
J: TRBJ2-5; D: TRBD1; size: many; V: TRBV7-6; DNA: TGTGCCAGCAGCTTATTACAGGGGCAAGAGACCCAGTACTTC; CDR3: CASSLLQGQETQYF
J: TRBJ1-1; D: .; size: many; V: TRBV7-8; DNA: TGTGCCAGCAGCTTAGCGCCTCGGGAGAAGAACACTGAAGCTTTCTTT; CDR3: CASSLAPREKNTEAFF
J: TRBJ2-1; D: TRBD2; size: few; V: TRBV7-9; DNA: TGTGCCAGCAGCCTTGGCGCGGGGGGGCTCGTTGAGCAGTTCTTC; CDR3: CASSLGAGGLVEQFF
J: TRBJ2-1; D: TRBD2; size: .; V: TRBV7-9; DNA: TGTGCCAGCAGCTCCCCTTCCACCGGGACTAGCGACTTAAATGAGCAGTTCTTC; CDR3: CASSSPSTGTSDLNEQFF
J: TRBJ2-1; D: .; size: .; V: TRBV29-1; DNA: TGCAGCGTTGAAGATCAGTCTACCTTAGTGCCCTACAATGAGCAGTTCTTC; CDR3: CSVEDQSTLVPYNEQFF
J: TRBJ2-1; D: TRBD2; size: .; V: TRBV9; DNA: TGTGCCAGCAGCGTAACCGGACTAGCGGGGGGAAGCTCCTACAATGAGCAGTTCTTC; CDR3: CASSVTGLAGGSSYNEQFF
J: TRBJ2-7; D: .; size: .; V: TRBV12-3/TRBV12-4; DNA: TGTGCCAGCAGTCCCGGGACTTTACGAGAGCAGTACTTC; CDR3: CASSPGTLREQYF
J: TRBJ1-5; D: .; size: .; V: TRBV7-6; DNA: TGTGCCAGCAGCTTATCCCAGGCGGGGGTGAGCAATCAGCCCCAGCATTTT; CDR3: CASSLSQAGVSNQPQHF
J: TRBJ2-7; D: .; size: .; V: TRBV27; DNA: TGTGCCAGCAGTTGGACAGTCCCCTACGAGCAGTACTTC; CDR3: CASSWTVPYEQYF
J: TRBJ2-1; D: .; size: .; V: TRBV12-5; DNA: TGTGCTAGTGGTTTGAGTATGTGGACTGAGCAGTTCTTC; CDR3: CASGLSMWTEQFF
J: TRBJ2-7; D: TRBD1; size: many; V: TRBV7-9; DNA: TGTGCCAGCAGCTCCGGGACAGGGTTCTACGAGCAGTACTTC; CDR3: CASSSGTGFYEQYF
J: TRBJ2-5; D: TRBD2; size: .; V: TRBV2; DNA: TGTGCCAGCAGTGAAGGCGGGGGATACCAAGAGACCCAGTACTTC; CDR3: CASSEGGGYQETQYF
J: TRBJ2-7; D: .; size: .; V: TRBV19; DNA: TGTGCCAGTAGTATGGGGACACAGTCAACCTACGAGCAGTACTTC; CDR3: CASSMGTQSTYEQYF
J: TRBJ2-7; D: .; size: .; V: TRBV4-1; DNA: TGCGCCAGCAGCCAAGATCAAGGGACAACAGACGAGCAGTACTTC; CDR3: CASSQDQGTTDEQYF
J: TRBJ1-2; D: .; size: .; V: TRBV20-1; DNA: TGCAGTGCTAGAGATCAGAGTTCCCCCAGCTATGGCTACACCTTC; CDR3: CSARDQSSPSYGYTF
J: TRBJ2-1; D: .; size: .; V: TRBV10-1; DNA: TGCGCCAGCAGTGATGATGAAAATGAGCAGTTCTTC; CDR3: CASSDDENEQFF